This paragraph reports one T cell receptor beta chain. This specimen comes from a study of shared clonotypes between healthy human individuals. Overall study context: The composition of the donors was a couple of women and three men aged 18 to 49.

V shed 3 bases and J 5 bases; nucleotides not matched to a gene: 10. The germline gives CDR1 MGHRA, CDR2 YSYEKL. The CDR3 contains 15 residues. Genomic DNA from each subset was divided evenly over several immunoSEQ plates. Profiled with immunoSEQ multiplex PCR; TCRdb holds only in-frame clones, not every one. The sample lists more than 450,000 clones, 79% occurring once. This sequence joins TRBV4-1 and TRBJ2-7; 7 nucleotides match TRBD2. This clonotype was obtained from a woman aged 40 to 50 in good health. Some clones in this sample may be carry-over from other donors' samples. Sequences were obtained from PBMCs. CDR3 DNA: TGCGCCAGCAGCCACCCTGGGGCGGGGGTCAACGAGCAGTACTTC. This codes for CASSHPGAGVNEQYF.